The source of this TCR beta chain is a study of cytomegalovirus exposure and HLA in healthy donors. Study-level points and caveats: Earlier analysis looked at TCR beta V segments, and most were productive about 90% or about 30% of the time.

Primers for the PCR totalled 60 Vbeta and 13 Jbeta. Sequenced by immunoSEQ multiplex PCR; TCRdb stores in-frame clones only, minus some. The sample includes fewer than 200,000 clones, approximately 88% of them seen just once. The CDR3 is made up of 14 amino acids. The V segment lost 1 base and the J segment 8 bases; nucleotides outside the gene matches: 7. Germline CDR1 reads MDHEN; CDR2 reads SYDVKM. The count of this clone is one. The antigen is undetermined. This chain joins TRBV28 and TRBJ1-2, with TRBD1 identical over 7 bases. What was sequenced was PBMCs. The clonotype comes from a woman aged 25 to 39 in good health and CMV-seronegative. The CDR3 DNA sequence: TGTGCCAGCAGTTTATCTGCAGGGGGAGGAGGCTACACCTTC. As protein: CASSLSAGGGGYTF.